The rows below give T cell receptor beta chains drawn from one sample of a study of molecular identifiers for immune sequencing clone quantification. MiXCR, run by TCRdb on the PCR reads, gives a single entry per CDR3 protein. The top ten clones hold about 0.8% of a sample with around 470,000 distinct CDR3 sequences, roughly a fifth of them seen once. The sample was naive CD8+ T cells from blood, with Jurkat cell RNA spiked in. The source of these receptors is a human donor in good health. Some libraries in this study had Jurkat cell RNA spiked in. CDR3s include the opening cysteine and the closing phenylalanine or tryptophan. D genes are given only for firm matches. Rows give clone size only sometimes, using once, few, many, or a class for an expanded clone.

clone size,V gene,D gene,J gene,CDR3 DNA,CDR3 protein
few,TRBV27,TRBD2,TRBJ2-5,TGTGCCAGCAGCACCCTAAGCGGCGGGGGGGCTGGAACGGTTGTGGAGACCCAGTACTTC,CASSTLSGGGAGTVVETQYF
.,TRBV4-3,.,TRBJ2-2,TGCGCCAGCAGCCAAGGGTCGGCAGGGCTGACCGGGGAGCTGTTTTTT,CASSQGSAGLTGELFF
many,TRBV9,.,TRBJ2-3,TGTGCCAGCAGCGTAGGGGGAGGTGATACGCAGTATTTT,CASSVGGGDTQYF
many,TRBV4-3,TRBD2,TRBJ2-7,TGCGCCAGCAGCCCGACCGGGGGGGCGTATGAGCAGTACTTC,CASSPTGGAYEQYF
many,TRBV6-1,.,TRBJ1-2,TGTGCCAGCAGTGAATTTGCCAACGGACTTTCTAACTATGGCTACACCTTC,CASSEFANGLSNYGYTF
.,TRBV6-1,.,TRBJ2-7,TGTGCCAGCAGTGAAATAACCCAGGGATTCCCCTACGAGCAGTACTTC,CASSEITQGFPYEQYF
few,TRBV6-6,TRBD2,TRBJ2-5,TGTGCCAGCAGTCCCGGGGCTAGCGGAGATCAGTACTTC,CASSPGASGDQYF
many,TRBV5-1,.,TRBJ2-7,TGCGCCAGCAGCTGGACAAATTCCTACGAGCAGTACTTC,CASSWTNSYEQYF
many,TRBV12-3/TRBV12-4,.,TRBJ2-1,TGTGCCAGCAGTCCCCTCGTCAGGGGACACAATGAGCAGTTCTTC,CASSPLVRGHNEQFF
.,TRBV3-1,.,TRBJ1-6,TGTGCCAGCAGCCAAGGTGGATACTCCTATAATTCACCCCTCCACTTT,CASSQGGYSYNSPLHF
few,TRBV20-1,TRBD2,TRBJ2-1,TGCAGTGCTAGAGGGGGCGGGAGAGCCTACAATGAGCAGTTCTTC,CSARGGGRAYNEQFF
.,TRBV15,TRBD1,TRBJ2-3,TGTGCCACCAGCAGAGATCGAGGGACAGCCTACCTGTCTAGCACAGATGCGCAGTATTTT,CATSRDRGTAYLSSTDAQYF
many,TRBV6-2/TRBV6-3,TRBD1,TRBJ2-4,TGTGCCAGCAGTTACAACTTACAGGGGGCGCTTTTAACGGACATTCAGTACTTC,CASSYNLQGALLTDIQYF
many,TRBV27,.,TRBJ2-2,TGTGCCAGCAGTTTTCGGGGCACCGGGGAGCTGTTTTTT,CASSFRGTGELFF
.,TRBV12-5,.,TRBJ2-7,TGTGCTAGTGCCCCGCCAGGGACCCCTTACGAGCAGTACTTC,CASAPPGTPYEQYF
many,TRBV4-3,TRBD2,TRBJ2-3,TGCGCCAGCAGCCAAGATGTCGGGACTAGCGGGATGGATACGCAGTATTTT,CASSQDVGTSGMDTQYF
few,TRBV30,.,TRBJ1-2,TGTGCCTGGAAGTCCCGACAGCGGGCAGGCTATGGCTACACCTTC,CAWKSRQRAGYGYTF
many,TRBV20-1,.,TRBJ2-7,TGCAGTGCTAGAGTCGAAGTTTCCGATCAGGGGAGGCACGAGCAGTACTTC,CSARVEVSDQGRHEQYF
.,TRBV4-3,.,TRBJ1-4,TGCGCCAGCAGCCAAGAGGGATCCAGGAATGAAAAACTGTTTTTT,CASSQEGSRNEKLFF
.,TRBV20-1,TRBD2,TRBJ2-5,TGCAGTGCTAGAGATCGGAGATCCGGGACTAGCGTTCAAGAGACCCAGTACTTC,CSARDRRSGTSVQETQYF
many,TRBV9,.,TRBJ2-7,TGTGCCAGCAGCGCTACAGGGACGTCGGAGCAGTACTTC,CASSATGTSEQYF
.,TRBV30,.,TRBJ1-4,TGTGCCTGGAGTCTCGGGGATTATGCAGCTAATGAAAAACTGTTTTTT,CAWSLGDYAANEKLFF
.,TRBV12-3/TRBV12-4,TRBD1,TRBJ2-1,TGTGCCAGCAGTACCGGGACAGGGTCATACGAGCAGTTCTTC,CASSTGTGSYEQFF
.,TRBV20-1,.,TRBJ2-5,TGCAGTGCTATGATTAGGGGGAAGACCCAGTACTTC,CSAMIRGKTQYF
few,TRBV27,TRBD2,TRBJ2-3,TGTGCCAGCAGCAATCGGGGACTACTATCCACAGATACGCAGTATTTT,CASSNRGLLSTDTQYF
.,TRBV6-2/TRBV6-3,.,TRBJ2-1,TGTGCCAGCAATGACCACTCCTACAATGAGCAGTTCTTC,CASNDHSYNEQFF
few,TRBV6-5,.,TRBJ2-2,TGTGCCAGCACCCACAGGGAGAACACCGGGGAGCTGTTTTTT,CASTHRENTGELFF
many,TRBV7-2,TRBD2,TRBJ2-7,TGTGCCAGCCAAGAGATAGCGGGGACCTACGAGCAGTACTTC,CASQEIAGTYEQYF
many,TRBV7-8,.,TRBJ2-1,TGTGCCAGCAGCTTTTTCGTCTACAATGAGCAGTTCTTC,CASSFFVYNEQFF
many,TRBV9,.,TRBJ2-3,TGTGCCAGCAGTGAAGATTCGAGCACAGATACGCAGTATTTT,CASSEDSSTDTQYF
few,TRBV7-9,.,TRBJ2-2,TGTGCCAGCACCTTCTTGGGGTTCAACACCGGGGAGCTGTTTTTT,CASTFLGFNTGELFF
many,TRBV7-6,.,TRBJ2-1,TGTGCCAGCAGCTTAGAATGGGACTACAATGAGCAGTTCTTC,CASSLEWDYNEQFF
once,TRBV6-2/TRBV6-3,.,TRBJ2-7,TGTGCCAGCAGTTACGTGCTCTACGAGCAGTACTTC,CASSYVLYEQYF
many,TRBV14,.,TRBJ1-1,TGTGCCAGCAGCGTGACAAGAAGTGGTGAAGCTTTCTTT,CASSVTRSGEAFF
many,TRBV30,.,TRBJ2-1,TGTGCCTGGAGTCCCTCAGGGAATGAGCAGTTCTTC,CAWSPSGNEQFF